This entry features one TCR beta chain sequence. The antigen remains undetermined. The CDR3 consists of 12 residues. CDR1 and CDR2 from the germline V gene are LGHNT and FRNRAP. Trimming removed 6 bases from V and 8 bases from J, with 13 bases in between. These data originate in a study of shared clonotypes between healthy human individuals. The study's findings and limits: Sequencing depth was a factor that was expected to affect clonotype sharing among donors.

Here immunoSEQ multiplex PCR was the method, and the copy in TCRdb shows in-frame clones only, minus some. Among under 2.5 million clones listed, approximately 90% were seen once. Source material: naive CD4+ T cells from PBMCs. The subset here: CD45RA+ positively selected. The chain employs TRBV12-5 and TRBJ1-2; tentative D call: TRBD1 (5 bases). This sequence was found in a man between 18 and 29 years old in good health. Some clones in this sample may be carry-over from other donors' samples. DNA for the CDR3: TGTGCTAGTGGGGGCGGCCCAGGGGGCTACACCTTC. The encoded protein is CASGGGPGGYTF. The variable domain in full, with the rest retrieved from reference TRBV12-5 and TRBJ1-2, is DARVTQTPRHKVTEMGQEVTMRCQPILGHNTVFWYRQTMMQGLELLAYFRNRAPLDDSGMPKDRFSAEMPDATLATLKIQPSEPRDSAVYFCASGGGPGGYTFGSGTRLTVV.